This paragraph reports one TCR beta chain. The sample comes from a study of T cell changes during pregnancy in multiple sclerosis. Germline V gene lookup returns CDR1 GTSNPN and CDR2 SVGIG (reference sequence). The CDR3 runs to 12 residues. J lost 7 bases, V lost 2 bases, and 2 bases had no gene match. The assay was immunoSEQ multiplex PCR, and TCRdb's table has in-frame clones only and misses some. The sample contains about 42,000 clones, more than 90% of which appear only once. The material was CD4+ T cells from peripheral blood mononuclear cells, obtained in the second trimester of pregnancy. The chain joins TRBV30 to TRBJ1-1; 9 bases are a match to TRBD1. The sequence came from a female donor in good health, enrolled as a control in a pregnancy study. CDR3 protein: CAWSRQGGEAFF. The CDR3 DNA is TGTGCCTGGAGTCGACAGGGGGGTGAAGCTTTCTTT.